A single sample is the source of the 23 T cell receptor beta chains below, sequenced in a study of spatial heterogeneity in lung cancer (dated by TCRdb to between 2017 and 2020). This specimen's time point label, interpreted: sample taken at primary tumor resection. Without any cell sorting, TCR sequencing was performed on whole RNA extracted either from tumor and nontumor lung tissue or from cryopreserved PBMC samples. Libraries were made using 5' RACE. TCRdb shows the sequencer as NextSeq 500. TCRdb redid the processing of the public reads, applying fastp at Q25 and MiXCR, and retained in-frame beta chains. Every entry covers one CDR3 protein and lists the most common genes and DNA from its rows. The table for this sample lists around 40,000 distinct CDR3 sequences; around 5.8% of them were counted only once. Together, the top ten hold around a tenth of the sample. This specimen was PBMCs, taken at surgery. The receptors originated from a male donor with early-stage non-small cell lung cancer.

This clonotype has a count of ten or more. The CDR3 region is CATSDPGQGNNEQFF. CDR3 bases: TGTGCCACCAGTGATCCGGGACAGGGGAACAATGAGCAGTTCTTC. This chain joins TRBV24-1 and TRBJ2-1, with 10 bases fitting TRBD1. Germline V CDR1 and CDR2: KGHDR, SFDVKD. The CDR3 loop spans 15 amino acids. Trimming cost V 3 bases and J 5 bases; bases outside gene matches: 3.

This clonotype has at least ten counts. The gene calls are TRBV5-4 and TRBJ1-5; possible D gene TRBD1, 5 bases. The CDR3 consists of 13 residues. The germline V gene encodes CDR1 SGHNT and CDR2 YYREEE (reference sequence). V lost 3 bases and J 4 bases, leaving 8 bases between the germline ends. The CDR3 DNA follows: TGTGCCAGCAGCTCATGGGGGAATCAGCCCCAGCATTTT. It yields the protein CASSSWGNQPQHF.

This clonotype was seen at least ten times. This CDR3 reads CSARHLLGGGLADTQYF. Here the CDR3 DNA reads TGCAGTGCTAGACACCTTCTAGGAGGGGGGCTAGCAGATACGCAGTATTTT. The chain carries TRBV20-1 and TRBJ2-3; D is perhaps TRBD1 or TRBD2 (6 bases each). Looked up from germline, CDR1 is DFQATT and CDR2 is SNEGSKA (reference sequence). This CDR3 has 17 amino acids. Trimming pared 2 bases from V and 4 bases from J, leaving 22 bases between.

This clonotype was observed at least ten times. The CDR3 sequence is CASSSQGRNIQYF. In DNA form, the CDR3 reads TGTGCCAGCAGTTCGCAGGGGAGAAACATTCAGTACTTC. The J gene is TRBJ2-4, the V gene TRBV27, with D possibly matching TRBD1 (6 bases). The V and J ends lost 4 bases and 6 bases respectively, with 10 bases between them. Germline V gives CDR1 MNHEY, CDR2 SMNVEV (reference sequence). The CDR3 loop spans 13 amino acids.

This clonotype was counted only a few times. The rearrangement uses TRBV5-4 and TRBJ2-1; 9 bases agree with TRBD1. This CDR3 spans 15 amino acids. J was trimmed by 7 bases and V by 0 bases; bases with no gene match: 5. Per the germline V gene, CDR1 is SGHNT and CDR2 is YYREEE (reference sequence). The CDR3 loop reads CASSLAGTGSNEQFF. The CDR3 nucleotides read TGTGCCAGCAGCTTGGCCGGGACAGGGAGTAATGAGCAGTTCTTC.

In this sample, this clonotype turned up many times. V gene TRBV6-1 combines with J gene TRBJ2-3, with TRBD2 identical over 13 bases. CDR3 length: 14 residues. Unmatched junction bases numbered 1, after V lost 3 bases and J lost 7 bases. Germline V gene data show CDR1 as MNHNS and CDR2 as SASEGT. The CDR3 DNA is TGTGCCAGCAGTGAGGGGACTAGCGGGAATACGCAGTATTTT. Translated, it gives CASSEGTSGNTQYF.

This clonotype was seen repeatedly, ten times or more. J is TRBJ2-7 and V is TRBV6-5; D ambiguous. The CDR3 is 13 amino acids. Germline CDR1 and CDR2: MNHEY and SVGAGI. Trimming stripped 7 bases from V and 1 base from J, with 11 bases between. The CDR3 loop is CASTPTPSYEQYF. The CDR3 coding sequence is TGTGCCAGCACTCCGACACCATCCTACGAGCAGTACTTC.

This chain joins TRBV24-1 and TRBJ2-5; 12 bases map to TRBD2. Germline CDR1 reads KGHDR; CDR2 reads SFDVKD. This CDR3 has 15 residues. J lost 1 base, V lost 7 bases, and 3 bases had no gene match. CDR3 region: CATRTSGGFQETQYF. The CDR3 DNA reads as TGTGCCACCAGGACTAGCGGGGGTTTCCAAGAGACCCAGTACTTC.

As for this clonotype: Germline is not matched at one junction end, which may reflect a read error. The chain carries TRBV5-4 and TRBJ2-6; D possibly corresponds to TRBD1 (5 bases). The CDR3 extends over 15 amino acids. Germline lookup yields CDR1 SGHNT and CDR2 YYREEE (reference sequence). CDR3 DNA: TGTGCCAGCAGCCCCTCGATCTCTGGGGCCAACGACCTGACTTTC. Amino acid sequence: CASSPSISGANDLTF.

Many counts were recorded for this clonotype. The V call is TRBV4-2, the J call TRBJ1-5; D unclear. Trimming pared 1 base from V and 1 base from J, leaving 8 bases between. Germline V gene sequence: CDR1 LGHNA, CDR2 YNFKEQ. CDR3 length: 15 amino acids. CDR3 residues: CASSQVRGSNQPQHF. As DNA, the CDR3 is TGTGCCAGCAGCCAAGTTAGAGGGAGCAATCAGCCCCAGCATTTT.

V and J are TRBV19 and TRBJ1-5; D possibly corresponds to TRBD1 (5 bases). The CDR3 has 15 amino acids. Germline V gene data show CDR1 as LNHDA and CDR2 as SQIVND (reference sequence). V lost 3 bases and J lost 0, with 9 bases in between. The CDR3 region has the DNA TGTGCCAGTAGTATTGGGACCTATAGCAATCAGCCCCAGCATTTT. This encodes CASSIGTYSNQPQHF.

This clonotype was picked up many times. The V gene is TRBV6-6, the J gene TRBJ1-1, with no clear D. Germline V gene lookup returns CDR1 MNHNY and CDR2 SVGAGI (reference sequence). V was clipped by 6 bases and J by 5 bases, with 10 bases between them. The CDR3 consists of 12 residues. The CDR3 DNA reads as TGTGCCAGCAGCATGGGGTGGACTGAAGCTTTCTTT. Translated, it gives CASSMGWTEAFF.

This clonotype occurred many times. The chain recombines TRBV30 with TRBJ1-5; D is possibly TRBD1 (5 bases). V was shortened by 3 bases and J by 1 base, with 10 bases between the two germline ends. This CDR3 is 14 amino acids long. Germline values: CDR1 GTSNPN, CDR2 SVGIG (reference sequence). CDR3 in amino acids: CAWSSGTSNQPQHF. CDR3 coding DNA: TGTGCCTGGAGCTCAGGGACGAGCAATCAGCCCCAGCATTTT.

This clonotype was detected a few times. The chain combines TRBV12-3 or TRBV12-4 with TRBJ1-6; 12 bases line up with TRBD1. The CDR3 loop spans 17 amino acids. Trimming cost V 4 bases and J 9 bases; bases outside gene matches: 10. The CDR3 region is CASSSRDRGHRVSPLHF. CDR3 DNA: TGTGCCAGCAGTTCCCGGGACAGGGGGCACCGCGTTTCACCCCTCCACTTT.

This clonotype rates as medium-sized. V gene TRBV10-1 combines with J gene TRBJ2-2; 7 nucleotides align to TRBD1. Germline V gene sequence: CDR1 WNHNN, CDR2 SYGVQD (reference sequence). The trim removed 0 bases at V and 4 bases at J, leaving 8 bases unmatched. The CDR3 is made up of 17 amino acids. The CDR3 sequence is CASSESATGMITGELFF. In DNA form, the CDR3 reads TGCGCCAGCAGTGAGTCTGCGACAGGGATGATCACCGGGGAGCTGTTTTTT.

A remark on this clonotype: This may be a read error: a much more frequent sequence differs by one nucleotide. The V gene is TRBV3-1, the J gene TRBJ2-1, with D tentatively TRBD1 (5 bases). Germline V CDR1 and CDR2: LGHDT, YNNKEL (reference sequence). This CDR3 contains 18 residues. CDR3 residues: CDSSQGGAHGAGNNEQFF. In DNA, the CDR3 is TGTGACAGCAGCCAAGGTGGGGCACATGGGGCTGGGAACAATGAGCAGTTCTTC.

About this clonotype: With a much larger clone just one base away, this may be a read error. The chain combines TRBV6-5 with TRBJ1-1; D is unclear. V was pared by 2 bases and J by 14 bases, with 18 bases between. The germline V gene has CDR1 MNHEY and CDR2 SVGAGI. The CDR3 consists of 13 residues. CDR3 amino acids: CASSYVPRFLVFF. The CDR3 DNA reads as TGTGCCAGCAGTTACGTGCCGAGGTTCTTAGTATTCTTT.

The chain is built from TRBV12-3 or TRBV12-4 and TRBJ2-5; TRBD1 agrees at 10 bases. CDR3 length: 14 residues. V gave up 6 bases and J gave up 4 bases; unmatched junction bases: 5. The CDR3 sequence is CASRAGTGVETQYF. The CDR3 bases are TGTGCCAGCAGAGCCGGGACAGGGGTAGAGACCCAGTACTTC.

This clonotype was observed at least ten times. V gene TRBV5-1 combines with J gene TRBJ1-1; D remains ambiguous. The CDR3 covers 13 residues. From germline, CDR1 is SGHRS and CDR2 YFSETQ. V lost 6 bases, J lost 1 base, and 10 bases lay in between. The CDR3 DNA sequence: TGCGCCAGCAATCTCAACGGGAACACTGAAGCTTTCTTT. Its translation is CASNLNGNTEAFF.

Only a few counts were recorded for this clonotype. This chain connects TRBV30 to TRBJ2-7, with 7 bases fitting TRBD1. V was pared by 5 bases and J by 6 bases, with 4 bases of the junction left unmatched. Germline CDR1 reads GTSNPN; CDR2 reads SVGIG (reference sequence). The CDR3 runs 11 residues. CDR3 coding DNA: TGTGCCTGGGTGACAGGGATCGAGCAGTACTTC. Residues: CAWVTGIEQYF. Based on the CDR3 plus reference TRBV30 and TRBJ2-7, the full variable domain is SQTIHQWPATLVQPVGSPLSLECTVEGTSNPNLYWYRQAAGRGLQLLFYSVGIGQISSEVPQNLSASRPQDRQFILSSKKLLLSDSGFYLCAWVTGIEQYFGPGTRLTVT.

This clonotype was seen at least ten times. V and J are TRBV7-4 and TRBJ2-7; the D call may be TRBD1 or TRBD2 (5 bases each). The CDR3 runs to 22 residues. The ends were cut back, 5 bases at V and 5 bases at J, with 40 bases in the middle. Germline V gene data show CDR1 as SGHVT and CDR2 as SQSDAQ. The CDR3 sequence is CASSNRPGTVPSSPKRADEQYF. Written as DNA, the CDR3 is TGTGCCAGCAGCAATAGGCCGGGGACGGTCCCTTCCTCCCCCAAGCGAGCCGACGAGCAGTACTTC.

This clonotype was observed many times. The rearrangement links TRBV20-1 to TRBJ1-1; D possibly corresponds to TRBD1 (5 bases). CDR1 is DFQATT, CDR2 SNEGSKA, per germline (reference sequence). This CDR3 has 12 amino acids. Trimming pared 5 bases from V and 6 bases from J, leaving 13 bases between. Here the CDR3 DNA reads TGCAGTGCTCCTGACAGAACAGCTGAAGCTTTCTTT. Residues: CSAPDRTAEAFF.

This clonotype was found many times. V gene TRBV6-5 combines with J gene TRBJ1-6; TRBD1 is a possible D gene (5 bases). The CDR3 has 20 amino acids. Trimming shortened V by 0 bases and J by 0 bases, and 18 bases separated the two germline ends. The V gene's germline CDR1 is MNHEY and CDR2 SVGAGI. The CDR3, as DNA: TGTGCCAGCAGTTACTCCCGCCGGGACTCCCAGAGCTCCTATAATTCACCCCTCCACTTT. Its protein is CASSYSRRDSQSSYNSPLHF.